These 13 T cell receptor beta chains were all obtained from the same sample, sequenced in a study of cytomegalovirus exposure and HLA in healthy donors. With 60 Vbeta and 13 Jbeta primers, the PCR was carried out. Sequenced by immunoSEQ multiplex PCR; TCRdb stores in-frame clones only, minus some. The sample yields 120,000 or so clones, around three quarters seen once. Sequenced: PBMCs. These receptors originate from a woman aged 40 to 50 in good health and CMV-seronegative.

In its sample, this clone was seen once. The chain links TRBV10-3 to TRBJ2-7; TRBD1 matches at 8 bases. Trimming removed 4 bases from V and 4 bases from J; junction bases left unmatched: 0. The CDR3 extends over 12 amino acids. Germline CDR1 and CDR2: ENHRY and SYGVKD. The CDR3 sequence: CAISGQGYEQYF. DNA for the CDR3: TGTGCCATCAGTGGACAGGGGTACGAGCAGTACTTC.

The CDR3 DNA reads TGTGCCAGCAGCTTACCCCCTAGCGGGAGGATAGGTGAGCAGTTCTTC. Its protein is CASSLPPSGRIGEQFF. The genes are TRBV11-2 and TRBJ2-1; 11 bases match TRBD2. This CDR3 has 16 residues. Germline-derived CDR1 and CDR2 are SGHAT and FQNNGV. Losses at the gene ends were 2 bases for V and 9 bases for J; bases not matched to a gene: 9.

V is TRBV27 and J is TRBJ2-2; 9 positions match TRBD2. Germline V lookup: CDR1 MNHEY, CDR2 SMNVEV (reference sequence). V dropped 6 bases and J dropped 3; count of bases not matched to a gene: 8. The CDR3 runs 16 residues. The CDR3 reads CASSSGLAGYTGELFF. The DNA of the CDR3 is TGTGCCAGCAGCTCCGGTCTAGCGGGATACACCGGGGAGCTGTTTTTT.

The V gene is TRBV9, the J gene TRBJ2-1, with 7 bases lining up with TRBD1. The CDR3 has 21 amino acids. CDR1 is SGDLS, CDR2 YYNGEE, per germline. V trimming: 1 base; J trimming: 0 bases; junction bases outside the gene matches: 19. The CDR3 sequence: CASSVPTGKGPAASSYNEQFF. CDR3 DNA sequence: TGTGCCAGCAGCGTACCGACAGGGAAGGGACCCGCCGCGAGCTCCTACAATGAGCAGTTCTTC.

This sequence joins TRBV9 and TRBJ2-5; TRBD2 matches at 11 bases. Trimming at V came to 0 bases and at J to 1 base, leaving 2 bases not matched to a gene. The CDR3 is 16 amino acids. Germline CDR1 reads SGDLS; CDR2 reads YYNGEE. In DNA, the CDR3 is TGTGCCAGCAGCGTAGGAGGACTAGCGGGCCAAGAGACCCAGTACTTC. As protein: CASSVGGLAGQETQYF.

The V gene is TRBV7-9, the J gene TRBJ1-2, with no clear D. This CDR3 is 13 amino acids long. The V and J ends lost 5 bases and 3 bases respectively, with 10 bases between them. Germline CDR1 reads SEHNR; CDR2 reads FQNEAQ (reference sequence). CDR3 loop: CASSPRVYYGYTF. The CDR3 nucleotides are TGTGCCAGCAGCCCGAGGGTGTACTATGGCTACACCTTC. Variable domain in full (rest from reference TRBV7-9 and TRBJ1-2): DTGVSQNPRHKITKRGQNVTFRCDPISEHNRLYWYRQTLGQGPEFLTYFQNEAQLEKSRLLSDRFSAERPKGSFSTLEIQRTEQGDSAMYLCASSPRVYYGYTFGSGTRLTVV.

The CDR3: CASSLGGWELRGDTEAFF. The CDR3 bases are TGTGCCAGCAGCTTAGGAGGGTGGGAGTTGCGGGGAGACACTGAAGCTTTCTTT. The gene calls are TRBV7-9 and TRBJ1-1; D gene ambiguous. The CDR3 has 18 amino acids. The V end was cut by 1 base, the J end by 3 bases, with 21 bases between. Germline CDR1 reads SEHNR; CDR2 reads FQNEAQ (reference sequence).

CDR3 protein: CASSFGGGSTEAFF. The CDR3 coding sequence is TGTGCCAGCAGTTTCGGGGGGGGGAGCACTGAAGCTTTCTTT. The V gene is TRBV27, the J gene TRBJ1-1; D may be TRBD1 (5 bases). The CDR3 has 14 residues. Trimming removed 3 bases at V and 4 bases at J, with 12 bases between. Germline V gene sequence: CDR1 MNHEY, CDR2 SMNVEV (reference sequence).

The chain links TRBV4-1 to TRBJ2-5, with TRBD1 identical over 7 bases. Per germline, CDR1 MGHRA and CDR2 YSYEKL. Losses at the gene ends were 4 bases for V and 3 bases for J; bases not matched to a gene: 11. The CDR3 contains 16 residues. The CDR3 loop is CASSPGAGTEEETQYF. CDR3 DNA sequence: TGCGCCAGCAGCCCCGGAGCCGGGACAGAGGAAGAGACCCAGTACTTC.

The chain links TRBV11-1 to TRBJ2-2; TRBD2 is a possible D gene (6 bases). The V and J ends lost 4 bases and 9 bases respectively, with 15 bases between them. Per the germline V gene, CDR1 is SGHAT and CDR2 is FQDESV (reference sequence). CDR3 length: 14 amino acids. CDR3 protein: CASSSAGIQRELFF. The CDR3 nucleotides read TGTGCCAGCAGCTCCGCGGGGATCCAAAGGGAGCTGTTTTTT.

The chain links TRBV5-4 to TRBJ2-5; D might be TRBD2 (6 bases). Germline lookup yields CDR1 SGHNT and CDR2 YYREEE (reference sequence). With 0 bases removed from V and 4 bases from J, the gap between germline ends came to 7 bases. The CDR3 contains 13 residues. Written as DNA, the CDR3 is TGTGCCAGCAGCTTGGTGGGGGGAGAGACCCAGTACTTC. Amino acid sequence: CASSLVGGETQYF.

This clone was recorded a few times. The V call is TRBV7-2, the J call TRBJ2-1; D is unresolved. Germline CDR1 and CDR2: SGHTA and FQGNSA. The CDR3 loop spans 14 amino acids. The ends were cut back, 0 bases at V and 8 bases at J, with 11 bases in the middle. The CDR3 sequence: CASSLAGNGHEQFF. In DNA form, the CDR3 reads TGTGCCAGCAGCTTAGCGGGCAACGGCCATGAGCAGTTCTTC.

The V and J genes are TRBV2 and TRBJ1-1; 7 bases map to TRBD1. Germline V gene sequence: CDR1 SNHLY, CDR2 FYNNEI. Trimming removed 7 bases from V and 5 bases from J; junction bases left unmatched: 7. The CDR3 extends over 13 amino acids. CDR3 nucleotides: TGTGCCAGCATGGTAGGGGGCTCGACTGAAGCTTTCTTT. Its protein product is CASMVGGSTEAFF.